A single sample is the source of the 21 T cell receptor beta chains below, sequenced in a study of blood T cell repertoires in COVID-19. The protocol was immunoSEQ multiplex PCR, while the TCRdb copy is restricted to in-frame clones and leaves out a portion. The table shows 50,000 to 65,000 clones, with around 80% occurring only once. The specimen sequenced was peripheral blood. The receptors stem from a human donor in a cohort sampled during active COVID-19.

This clone turned up a few times. This chain uses TRBV27 with TRBJ2-1; D remains unclear. The germline gives CDR1 MNHEY, CDR2 SMNVEV (reference sequence). Trimming stripped 1 base from V and 5 bases from J, with 15 bases between. The CDR3 has 16 amino acids. CDR3: CASSLYSRYAHNEQFF. In nucleotides, the CDR3 is TGTGCCAGCAGTTTATATAGCCGATACGCCCACAATGAGCAGTTCTTC.

The J gene is TRBJ1-3, the V gene TRBV30; D gene uncertain. The CDR3 covers 11 residues. Trimming shortened V by 3 bases and J by 3 bases, and 3 bases separated the two germline ends. Germline V lookup: CDR1 GTSNPN, CDR2 SVGIG (reference sequence). DNA of the CDR3: TGTGCCTGGAGCGTTGGAAACACCATATATTTT. This gives the protein CAWSVGNTIYF. Variable domain in full (rest from reference TRBV30 and TRBJ1-3): SQTIHQWPATLVQPVGSPLSLECTVEGTSNPNLYWYRQAAGRGLQLLFYSVGIGQISSEVPQNLSASRPQDRQFILSSKKLLLSDSGFYLCAWSVGNTIYFGEGSWLTVV.

The chain recombines TRBV27 with TRBJ1-2, with D tentatively TRBD1 (5 bases). Trimming left V 5 bases short and J 5 bases short, with 15 bases between. Germline CDR1 MNHEY, CDR2 SMNVEV (reference sequence). The CDR3 is 14 residues long. The CDR3 region has the DNA TGTGCCAGCAGTCTCCGTGGAGGGGAGTATGGCTACACCTTC. As protein: CASSLRGGEYGYTF.

This rearrangement joins TRBV3-1 (or the pseudogene TRBV3-2) to TRBJ1-3; TRBD1 aligns across 7 bases. The CDR3 loop spans 15 amino acids. CDR1 LGHDT and CDR2 YNNKEL come from the germline V gene (reference sequence). V was pared by 3 bases and J by 0 bases, with 2 bases of the junction left unmatched. The CDR3 is CASSHRQGSGNTIYF. The CDR3 DNA is TGTGCCAGCAGCCATCGACAGGGCTCTGGAAACACCATATATTTT.

The genes are TRBV25-1 and TRBJ1-4; D may be TRBD1 (6 bases). Per germline, CDR1 MGHDK and CDR2 SYGVNS. V dropped 8 bases and J dropped 7 bases, with 20 bases sitting between them. This CDR3 comprises 15 residues. The CDR3 region has the DNA TGTGCCAGCGGGATAGGGCCGAGGGGGGGTGAAAAACTGTTTTTT. Protein: CASGIGPRGGEKLFF.

The chain links TRBV21-1 to TRBJ2-5; the D segment call TRBD2 is taken from the table without a DNA check. TRBV21-1 is a pseudogene segment. The CDR3 runs to 17 residues. The CDR3 sequence is CASSKGYPSGGEETQYF. The CDR3 nucleotides are TGTGCCAGCAGCAAAGGGTACCCTAGCGGGGGGGAAGAGACCCAGTACTTC.

This CDR3 reads CASSSRQYTEAFF. In nucleotides, the CDR3 is TGTGCCAGCAGCTCCCGACAGTACACTGAAGCTTTCTTT. The rearrangement uses TRBV11-3 and TRBJ1-1; TRBD1 is a possible D gene (5 bases). The CDR3 runs to 13 residues. The V gene lost 4 bases and the J gene lost 3 bases, with 9 bases spanning the gap. The germline V gene has CDR1 SGHNT and CDR2 YENEEA.

The CDR3 loop reads CASSQGSQWAFETQYF. Here the CDR3 DNA reads TGTGCCAGCAGCCAAGGCTCCCAATGGGCGTTTGAGACCCAGTACTTC. The chain employs TRBV3-1 (or the pseudogene TRBV3-2) and TRBJ2-5; D gene unclear. V shed 1 base and J shed 5 bases, with 17 bases lying between them. This CDR3 is built from 16 residues. CDR1 LGHDT and CDR2 YNNKEL come from the germline V gene (reference sequence).

CDR3 protein: CASSLTRTGWGVTDTQYF. CDR3 DNA sequence: TGTGCCAGCAGCTTAACACGGACAGGGTGGGGTGTCACAGATACGCAGTATTTT. The chain has TRBV7-2 and TRBJ2-3; 8 bases are a match to TRBD1. The CDR3 covers 18 residues. J lost 2 bases, V lost 2 bases, and 12 bases had no gene match. Germline CDR1 reads SGHTA; CDR2 reads FQGNSA.

This chain links TRBV27 with TRBJ2-2, with 8 bases fitting TRBD2. CDR1 and CDR2 (germline): MNHEY, SMNVEV (reference sequence). This CDR3 comprises 17 residues. V lost 7 bases and J lost 2; bases outside the gene matches: 12. The CDR3 loop is CASKNSFAGGNTGELFF. The CDR3 DNA sequence: TGTGCCAGCAAGAACAGCTTTGCGGGGGGTAACACCGGGGAGCTGTTTTTT.

The gene calls are TRBV11-1 and TRBJ2-5; D might be TRBD1 (5 bases). Germline assignment: CDR1 SGHAT and CDR2 FQDESV (reference sequence). V was clipped by 2 bases and J by 5 bases, with 15 bases between them. CDR3 length: 15 residues. This CDR3 reads CASSLMQGSRETQYF. CDR3 coding DNA: TGTGCCAGCAGCTTAATGCAGGGTAGTAGGGAGACCCAGTACTTC.

The V gene is TRBV19, the J gene TRBJ2-1; the D gene is possibly TRBD2 (6 bases). Germline V gene data show CDR1 as LNHDA and CDR2 as SQIVND (reference sequence). The CDR3 runs to 14 residues. V was shortened by 7 bases and J by 0 bases, with 10 bases between the two germline ends. CDR3 nucleotides: TGTGCCAGTAACACGGGAGTCTCCTACAATGAGCAGTTCTTC. Protein sequence: CASNTGVSYNEQFF.

The chain recombines TRBV21-1 with TRBJ1-4; the table calls TRBD1, which could not be checked here. TRBV21-1 is classified as a pseudogene. CDR3 length equals 16 residues. The CDR3: CASSKAGASSNEKLFF. DNA of the CDR3: TGTGCCAGCAGCAAAGCTGGGGCCTCATCTAATGAAAAACTGTTTTTT.

The chain links TRBV7-9 to TRBJ2-1; 7 bases align to TRBD2. J lost 8 bases, V lost 4 bases, and 14 bases had no gene match. Germline V lookup: CDR1 SEHNR, CDR2 FQNEAQ (reference sequence). The CDR3 extends over 16 amino acids. CDR3 in DNA: TGTGCCAGCAGCTCCCAGACTAGCCGGAGAATCGATGAGCAGTTCTTC. Protein: CASSSQTSRRIDEQFF.

The rearrangement uses TRBV18 and TRBJ2-7; TRBD1 agrees at 7 bases. Germline V gene lookup returns CDR1 KGHSH and CDR2 LQKENI. V was pared by 5 bases and J by 3 bases, with 7 bases of the junction left unmatched. CDR3 size: 14 residues. CDR3 in DNA: TGTGCCAGCTCATTGTCAGGGGGACACTACGAGCAGTACTTC. Protein product: CASSLSGGHYEQYF.

V is TRBV11-3 and J is TRBJ2-3; D possibly corresponds to TRBD2 (6 bases). Trimming removed 6 bases at V and 4 bases at J, with 14 bases between. Germline CDR1 is SGHNT and CDR2 is YENEEA. The CDR3 is made up of 14 amino acids. Here the CDR3 reads CASSRTGVSDTQYF. As DNA, the CDR3 is TGTGCCAGCAGTCGCACGGGGGTTTCAGATACGCAGTATTTT.

This chain uses TRBV7-2 with TRBJ1-6; 10 bases map to TRBD1. The germline gives CDR1 SGHTA, CDR2 FQGNSA. The V segment lost 5 bases and the J segment 10 bases; nucleotides outside the gene matches: 8. This CDR3 has 15 amino acids. The CDR3 protein is CASSPGTGVRSPLHF. CDR3 in DNA: TGTGCCAGCAGCCCTGGGACAGGGGTTAGGTCACCCCTCCACTTT.

About this clone: At one end the junction does not follow the germline gene, possibly because of a read error. This chain connects TRBV19 to TRBJ1-5; D might be TRBD1 (6 bases). The CDR3 has 18 residues. Per germline, CDR1 LNHDA and CDR2 SQIVND (reference sequence). The CDR3 is CASSIPRHKDSLNRPQHF. CDR3 coding DNA: TGTGCCAGTAGTATACCACGCCATAAGGACAGCTTAAATCGGCCCCAGCATTTT.

V usage is TRBV3-1 (or the pseudogene TRBV3-2) and J usage is TRBJ1-4; TRBD1 matches at 8 bases. Germline values: CDR1 LGHDT, CDR2 YNNKEL (reference sequence). The CDR3 consists of 17 residues. J gave up 8 bases and V 3 bases, and 14 bases lay outside the gene matches. CDR3 sequence: CASSHETGANIGEKLFF. The CDR3 DNA is TGTGCCAGCAGCCACGAGACAGGGGCCAATATTGGAGAAAAACTGTTTTTT.

The chain has TRBV18 and TRBJ2-7; 7 bases fit TRBD1. V was pared by 1 base and J by 2 bases, with 5 bases of the junction left unmatched. This CDR3 is 15 amino acids long. CDR1 is KGHSH, CDR2 LQKENI, per germline. Here the CDR3 DNA reads TGTGCCAGCTCACCACGGGACAGTTCAGCCTACGAGCAGTACTTC. Encoded protein: CASSPRDSSAYEQYF.

This clone has a handful of counts. V is TRBV9 and J is TRBJ2-5, with D possibly TRBD2 on 6 matching bases. The CDR3 runs to 15 residues. Deletions cut 4 bases from V and 2 bases from J, with 15 bases between. Germline V gives CDR1 SGDLS, CDR2 YYNGEE. This chain's CDR3 is CASSFRGAVQETQYF. The DNA for the CDR3 is TGTGCCAGCAGCTTCCGCGGGGCGGTGCAAGAGACCCAGTACTTC.